This entry lists 16 T cell receptor beta chains sequenced from one sample in a study of cytomegalovirus exposure and HLA in healthy donors. The PCR made use of 60 Vbeta and 13 Jbeta primers. The method was immunoSEQ multiplex PCR; TCRdb's version includes in-frame clones alone and lacks a portion of them. The sample consists of 110,000 or so clones, over 75% of them appearing once. The sample was PBMCs. Every receptor here comes from a woman in her 30s in good health and CMV-seropositive.

The chain couples TRBV10-3 to TRBJ2-7; 7 bases fit TRBD2. From germline, CDR1 is ENHRY and CDR2 SYGVKD. The CDR3 spans 15 residues. The V gene end was trimmed by 11 bases and the J gene end by 2 bases; junction bases not matched to a gene: 15. The CDR3 protein is CAVGVSGGGPYEQYF. The CDR3 coding sequence is TGTGCCGTTGGAGTTTCGGGGGGAGGGCCCTACGAGCAGTACTTC.

V and J are TRBV5-1 and TRBJ2-5; D might be TRBD1 (5 bases). Germline V gene sequence: CDR1 SGHRS, CDR2 YFSETQ. V lost 5 bases and J 1 base, leaving 9 bases between the germline ends. The CDR3 spans 13 residues. CDR3: CASRSGPQETQYF. CDR3 in DNA: TGCGCCAGCAGATCAGGGCCCCAAGAGACCCAGTACTTC.

This chain joins TRBV13 and TRBJ1-2, with no clear D. The germline V gene encodes CDR1 PRHDT and CDR2 FYEKMQ (reference sequence). V was pared by 7 bases and J by 4 bases, with 16 bases between. The CDR3 loop spans 14 amino acids. The CDR3 protein is CASTEGRNPYGYTF. DNA of the CDR3: TGTGCCAGCACGGAGGGCCGAAATCCCTATGGCTACACCTTC.

Turning to this clone: A junction end diverges from the germline sequence, so it may reflect a read error. This sequence joins TRBV19 and TRBJ2-4, with D possibly TRBD1 on 5 matching bases. CDR1 is LNHDA, CDR2 SQIVND, per germline (reference sequence). The CDR3 consists of 14 residues. Written as DNA, the CDR3 is TGTGCCAGTAGTTCCGGCGCCTTACCGGACACCGAGAGCTTC. This encodes CASSSGALPDTESF.

This chain links TRBV27 with TRBJ1-2; D not certain. This CDR3 region has 16 residues. Germline V CDR1 and CDR2: MNHEY, SMNVEV (reference sequence). V was clipped by 0 bases and J by 4 bases, with 15 bases between them. The CDR3, as DNA: TGTGCCAGCAGTTTATCGGCGGGCCCGTCCTTCTATGGCTACACCTTC. It specifies CASSLSAGPSFYGYTF.

The rearrangement links TRBV6-1 to TRBJ2-7; 8 positions match TRBD2. CDR3 length: 15 residues. Germline V gene lookup returns CDR1 MNHNS and CDR2 SASEGT. V was pared by 2 bases and J by 6 bases, with 9 bases of the junction left unmatched. The CDR3 DNA reads TGTGCCAGCAGTGAATCACGGACTAGCTGGGGCGAGCAGTACTTC. Encoded protein: CASSESRTSWGEQYF.

The chain uses TRBV2 and TRBJ2-7, with TRBD2 as a possible D gene (6 bases). The germline V and J ends were trimmed by 6 bases and 0 bases, with 12 bases remaining between them. The CDR3 sequence is 14 residues long. Germline V CDR1 and CDR2: SNHLY, FYNNEI. The DNA of the CDR3 is TGTGCCAGCAGGGGGGACGGGAGCTCCTACGAGCAGTACTTC. This encodes CASRGDGSSYEQYF.

A word on this clone: The same CDR3 also results from other DNA sequences found in this sample. The chain combines TRBV2 with TRBJ2-7; maybe TRBD2 (5 bases). CDR3 size: 13 residues. CDR1 and CDR2 from the germline V gene are SNHLY and FYNNEI. The DNA of the CDR3 is TGTTTTATCAAGGAGGAGGCGGCCTACGAGCAGTACTTC. This translates into CFIKEEAAYEQYF.

This clone turned up a few times. The genes are TRBV5-6 and TRBJ1-2; 10 nucleotides match TRBD1. V lost 4 bases and J lost 4; bases outside the gene matches: 13. Germline V CDR1 and CDR2: SGHDT, YYEEEE. The CDR3 covers 17 residues. The CDR3 here is CASSAGRQGARGYGYTF. The CDR3, as DNA: TGTGCCAGCAGCGCGGGTAGACAGGGGGCGCGAGGCTATGGCTACACCTTC. Based on the CDR3 plus reference TRBV5-6 and TRBJ1-2, the full variable domain is DAGVTQSPTHLIKTRGQQVTLRCSPKSGHDTVSWYQQALGQGPQFIFQYYEEEERQRGNFPDRFSGHQFPNYSSELNVNALLLGDSALYLCASSAGRQGARGYGYTFGSGTRLTVV.

The chain employs TRBV12-5 and TRBJ2-7; the D gene is possibly TRBD2 (5 bases). Trimming took 6 bases from V and 3 from J, leaving 12 bases between them. CDR3 length equals 13 residues. The germline gives CDR1 LGHNT, CDR2 FRNRAP. DNA for the CDR3: TGTGCTAGTGGCCGCGGACTGATCTACGAGCAGTACTTC. This translates into CASGRGLIYEQYF.

The genes are TRBV2 and TRBJ1-5, with D possibly being TRBD1 (5 bases). V gave up 8 bases and J gave up 4 bases, with 15 bases separating them. Germline CDR1 SNHLY, CDR2 FYNNEI. The CDR3 consists of 14 residues. In DNA form, the CDR3 reads TGTGCCAGCTTCTCAGGGTTCGCGAATCAGCCCCAGCATTTT. Its protein product is CASFSGFANQPQHF.

J is TRBJ2-3 and V is TRBV6-5; maybe TRBD2 (6 bases). The CDR3 has 15 residues. The ends were cut back, 2 bases at V and 1 base at J, with 10 bases in the middle. Germline V gene sequence: CDR1 MNHEY, CDR2 SVGAGI. The CDR3 DNA reads as TGTGCCAGCAGTTACCGGGGGACGGGCACAGATACGCAGTATTTT. Translation gives CASSYRGTGTDTQYF.

The chain joins TRBV5-6 to TRBJ2-3, with D tentatively TRBD2 (7 bases). Deletions cut 0 bases from V and 6 bases from J, with 17 bases between. CDR3 length equals 16 residues. CDR1 SGHDT and CDR2 YYEEEE come from the germline V gene. CDR3 sequence: CASSLAGGLLGDTQYF. CDR3 coding DNA: TGTGCCAGCAGCTTGGCCGGGGGGCTTCTTGGGGATACGCAGTATTTT.

CDR3 in DNA: TGTGCCAGCAGTGTCGAACTCGAGCAGTACTTC. Translation gives CASSVELEQYF. The V and J genes are TRBV2 and TRBJ2-5; D unresolved. With the DNA end fitting TRBJ2-7 better, the J assignment may be wrong. Per germline, CDR1 SNHLY and CDR2 FYNNEI. The CDR3 length is 11 residues.

The J gene is TRBJ1-3, the V gene TRBV30, with a possible D match to TRBD1 (5 bases). CDR1 and CDR2 (germline): GTSNPN, SVGIG (reference sequence). The CDR3 is made up of 15 amino acids. Trimming took 3 bases from V and 2 from J, leaving 14 bases between them. CDR3 nucleotides: TGTGCCTGGAGCCTGCAGGGAATCGCTGGAAACACCATATATTTT. This gives the protein CAWSLQGIAGNTIYF.

The V and J genes are TRBV15 and TRBJ1-5; D is ambiguous. The CDR3 extends over 15 amino acids. Germline-derived CDR1 and CDR2 are LNHNV and YYDKDF (reference sequence). V lost 1 base, J lost 7 bases, and 14 bases lay in between. CDR3 DNA sequence: TGTGCCACCAGCAGAGGGCTGGGTACGGGGCAGCCCCAGCATTTT. Translated, it gives CATSRGLGTGQPQHF.